This TCR beta chain was captured in a study of PD-L1 blockade in urothelial cancer. Study as a whole: Of 29 patients, some 24 were males with bladder-origin urothelial cancer.

The germline gives CDR1 SNHLY, CDR2 FYNNEI. This CDR3 contains 15 residues. With 4 bases removed from V and 3 bases from J, the gap between germline ends came to 15 bases. Sequencing used immunoSEQ multiplex PCR; TCRdb keeps in-frame clones, though not all of them. The sample has around 93,000 clones; roughly 80% are singletons. Time point reported: peripheral blood 6 weeks after treatment start. The source is a man in his 70s with urothelial cancer. The V and J genes are TRBV2 and TRBJ2-5, with a tentative D call TRBD2 (6 bases). The input for sequencing was PBMCs, taken around atezolizumab (anti-PD-L1) treatment. CDR3 region: CASSGSRDGKETQYF. The CDR3 region has the DNA TGTGCCAGCAGTGGGTCGCGGGACGGTAAAGAGACCCAGTACTTC.